This TCR beta chain was found in a study of T-cell reconstitution after alpha-beta-depleted transplantation in children. Regarding the study as a whole: Several hundred expanded graft clones reportedly supplied alpha-beta T cells about two months after transplant.

A library of TCRbeta sequences, prepared with unique molecular identifiers, was generated. One entry per CDR3 protein, called by TCRdb with MiXCR from the PCR reads. This table has just under 250,000 distinct CDR3 sequences, roughly 25% appearing once. This clonotype has a handful of counts. What it recognizes is unknown. Germline CDR1 DFQATT, CDR2 SNEGSKA (reference sequence). The length of the CDR3 is 11 residues. V lost 3 bases to trimming and J lost 7 bases, with 9 bases between them. This receptor was identified in a girl aged 2 to 9 with Fanconi anemia, due to receive a stem cell transplant. Here the sequenced sample was PBMCs, taken before TCRalphabeta/CD19-depleted stem cell transplant. The genes are TRBV20-1 and TRBJ1-1, with a possible D match to TRBD1 (6 bases). CDR3 coding DNA: TGCAGTGCTAGGGAGGACAGTGAAGCTTTCTTT. Translated: CSAREDSEAFF.